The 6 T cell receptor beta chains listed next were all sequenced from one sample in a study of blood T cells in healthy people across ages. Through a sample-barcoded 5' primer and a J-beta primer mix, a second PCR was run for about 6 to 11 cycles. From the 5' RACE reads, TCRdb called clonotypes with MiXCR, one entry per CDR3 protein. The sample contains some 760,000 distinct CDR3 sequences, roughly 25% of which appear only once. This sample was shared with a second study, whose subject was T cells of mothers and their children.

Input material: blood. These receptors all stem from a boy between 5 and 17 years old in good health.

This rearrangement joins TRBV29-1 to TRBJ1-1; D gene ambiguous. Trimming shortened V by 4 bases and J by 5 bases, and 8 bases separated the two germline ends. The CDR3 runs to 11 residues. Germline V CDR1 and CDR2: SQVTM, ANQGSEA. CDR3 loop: CSVVPVTEAFF. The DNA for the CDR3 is TGCAGCGTTGTACCTGTGACTGAAGCTTTCTTT.

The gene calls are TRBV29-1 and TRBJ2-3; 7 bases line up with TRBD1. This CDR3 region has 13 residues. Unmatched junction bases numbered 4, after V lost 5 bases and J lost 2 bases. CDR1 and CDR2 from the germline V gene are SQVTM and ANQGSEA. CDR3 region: CSVYRGYTDTQYF. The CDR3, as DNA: TGCAGCGTTTACAGGGGCTACACAGATACGCAGTATTTT.

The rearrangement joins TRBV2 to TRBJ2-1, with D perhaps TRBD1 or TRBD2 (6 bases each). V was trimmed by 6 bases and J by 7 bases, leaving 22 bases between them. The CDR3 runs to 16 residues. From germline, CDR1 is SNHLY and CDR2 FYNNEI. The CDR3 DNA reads TGTGCCAGCAGCCCAGGAGGGGGATCGGGGATGAATGAGCAGTTCTTC. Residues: CASSPGGGSGMNEQFF.

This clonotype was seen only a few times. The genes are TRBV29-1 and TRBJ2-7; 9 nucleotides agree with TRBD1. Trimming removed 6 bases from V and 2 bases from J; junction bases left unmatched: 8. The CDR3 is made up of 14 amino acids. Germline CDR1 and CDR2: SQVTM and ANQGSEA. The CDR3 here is CSVSAGTGTYEQYF. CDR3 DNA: TGCAGCGTCTCGGCCGGGACAGGGACCTACGAGCAGTACTTC.

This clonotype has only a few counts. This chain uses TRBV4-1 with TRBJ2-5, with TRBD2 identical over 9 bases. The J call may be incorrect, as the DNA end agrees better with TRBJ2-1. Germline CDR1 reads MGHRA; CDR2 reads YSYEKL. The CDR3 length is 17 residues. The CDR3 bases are TGCGCCAGCAGCCAAGTTGTTCGAGCGGGAGGCCCCAATGAGCAGTTCTTC. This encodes CASSQVVRAGGPNEQFF.

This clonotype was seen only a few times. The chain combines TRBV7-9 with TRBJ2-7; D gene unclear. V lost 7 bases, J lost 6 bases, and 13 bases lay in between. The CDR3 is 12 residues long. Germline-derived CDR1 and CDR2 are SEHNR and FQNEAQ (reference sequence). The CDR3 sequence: CASTTPLGEQYF. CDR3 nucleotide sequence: TGTGCCAGCACGACACCGCTTGGCGAGCAGTACTTC. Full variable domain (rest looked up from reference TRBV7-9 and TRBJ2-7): DTGVSQNPRHKITKRGQNVTFRCDPISEHNRLYWYRQTLGQGPEFLTYFQNEAQLEKSRLLSDRFSAERPKGSFSTLEIQRTEQGDSAMYLCASTTPLGEQYFGPGTRLTVT.